This T cell receptor (beta chain) appears in the sequencing data of a study of blood T cell repertoires in COVID-19. This table comes from immunoSEQ multiplex PCR, and its TCRdb copy is limited to in-frame clones, with some not included. There are about 170,000 clones in the sample; 85% to 90% occur only once, and less than 3% lies in the top ten. During active infection, Seattle patients enrolled and were then monitored through disease. The sample taken for sequencing was peripheral blood. This TCR came from a woman over 75 with COVID-19, enrolled during active disease.

The CDR3 loop is CASSTTGSPRGGYTF. The CDR3 region has the DNA TGTGCCAGTAGTACAACGGGATCCCCTCGAGGAGGCTACACCTTC. V and J are TRBV19 and TRBJ1-2; D is uncertain. The length of the CDR3 is 15 residues. With 4 bases removed from V and 8 bases from J, the gap between germline ends came to 20 bases. The germline V gene encodes CDR1 LNHDA and CDR2 SQIVND (reference sequence).